What follows is one TCR beta chain and its context. The V end lost 7 bases, the J end lost 4 bases, and 11 bases lay between the germline ends. Germline V gene lookup returns CDR1 SGDLS and CDR2 YYNGEE. The CDR3 extends over 13 amino acids. The data belong to a study of identical twins. TCRdb passed the 5' RACE reads through MiXCR, listing each CDR3 protein once. The data show roughly 690,000 distinct CDR3 sequences, 21% seen once. The sample was also reused in another study, on T cells expressing NK-cell markers.

Sequenced: PBMCs. This chain links TRBV9 with TRBJ2-2; D is ambiguous. The sequence was collected from a woman aged 18 to 35 in good health. CDR3 amino acids: CASGRSGTGELFF. CDR3 sequence (DNA): TGTGCCAGCGGGCGGTCGGGCACCGGGGAGCTGTTTTTT.